The clone carrying this T cell receptor (beta chain) was seen a few times. The antigen is not known. A much larger clone differs by one base, so this may be a read error. The time point denotes: newly diagnosed GD, antithyroid drugs for less than 3 months. Construction of the TCR library relied on RNA isolated from PBMCs. Assembly of TCR beta libraries relied on iRepertoire HTBI primers together with Arm-PCR of CDR3 regions. TCRdb ran MiXCR on the multiplex PCR reads and lists one entry per CDR3 protein. The table has around 240,000 distinct CDR3 sequences, approximately 18% seen once; the top ten hold around 15%. These data are taken from a study of regulatory T cells in long-lasting Graves disease. Study as a whole: Graves' patients (newly diagnosed) had been on antithyroid drugs under 3 months.

The CDR3 is 12 amino acids. The V end was cut by 8 bases, the J end by 11 bases, with 21 bases between. Per the germline V gene, CDR1 is SQVTM and CDR2 is ANQGSEA. Study results and limitations: Favored usage of TRBV28, TRBJ1-2 and TRBJ2-5 was recorded in persistent disease.

Another study also made use of these data, one on T cells in Graves' hyperthyroidism and ophthalmopathy. From that report: Over 18 months, lack of ophthalmopathy progression marked Graves' hyperthyroidism as stable. First-round RT-PCR targeting the TCR CDR3 was performed with the HTBI primer set.

Source: peripheral blood mononuclear cells (PBMCs), taken at new diagnosis, from a patient treated with antithyroid drugs. The chain links TRBV29-1 to TRBJ2-5; D ambiguous. The origin of this receptor is a woman between 25 and 40 years old with Graves disease. CDR3 residues: CSTLAEYNEQYF. CDR3 DNA sequence: TGCAGCACCTTAGCAGAATACAATGAGCAGTACTTC.